This T cell receptor (beta chain) came from a study of T cell responses to AZD1222 COVID-19 vaccine. Study-level information: Doses given second, at about 4 or about 12 weeks, were pooled.

A few counts support this clone. Its matching antigen is unknown. Measured with immunoSEQ multiplex PCR; TCRdb has only the in-frame clones, and not every one. The sample gives 200,000 or so clones, almost 90% of which show up once; roughly 8% is in the top ten. Findings of the study overall: The repertoires were collected only after the peak T cell response. CD4 TCRs associated with vaccination spanned spike, dominating at 160-218 and 743-854. Seropositivity was recorded at baseline in only six AZD1222 recipients.

Per germline, CDR1 SGHTA and CDR2 FQGTGA. The CDR3 contains 14 residues. The J segment lost 5 bases and the V segment lost 5 bases, leaving 4 bases of the junction unmatched. The clonotype was recovered from an adult in good health. The V call is TRBV7-3, the J call TRBJ2-2; 8 positions match TRBD2. The specimen comprised peripheral blood, sampled on day 0 of AZD1222 vaccination. CDR3 sequence (DNA): TGTGCCAGCAGCAAATTAGCGGGAACCGGGGAGCTGTTTTTT. It encodes CASSKLAGTGELFF.